Shown below are 12 T cell receptor beta chains from a single sample sequenced in a study of CD8+CD57+ T cells in acquired aplastic anemia. The study profiled TCR beta VDJ and CDR3 using genomic DNA as template. MiXCR, applied by TCRdb to the reads, yields one record per CDR3 protein. The sample includes about 110,000 distinct CDR3 sequences, 51% of them seen just once. Material: sorted CD4+, CD8+, or CD8+CD57+ T cells (not recorded which) from PBMCs. These receptors came from a human donor in good health, serving as a control.

The genes are TRBV3-1 and TRBJ2-2; D is unclear. V dropped 0 bases and J dropped 6 bases, with 8 bases sitting between them. CDR1 and CDR2 (germline): LGHDT, YNNKEL (reference sequence). The CDR3 totals 14 residues. CDR3 amino acids: CASSQDRRSGELFF. The CDR3 DNA is TGTGCCAGCAGCCAAGATCGAAGGTCCGGGGAGCTGTTTTTT.

This rearrangement joins TRBV10-3 to TRBJ1-1, with a tentative D call TRBD1 (5 bases). CDR1 is ENHRY and CDR2 is SYGVKD in the germline V gene. The CDR3 extends over 13 amino acids. The V gene lost 6 bases and the J gene lost 4 bases, with 12 bases spanning the gap. The DNA for the CDR3 is TGTGCCATCAGCGAACCGGGGGGCACTGAAGCTTTCTTT. Its protein is CAISEPGGTEAFF.

The chain combines TRBV25-1 with TRBJ1-2; the match to TRBD1 covers 8 bases. CDR3 size: 15 residues. Germline V lookup: CDR1 MGHDK, CDR2 SYGVNS. V lost 8 bases, J lost 8 bases, and 16 bases stayed unmatched. The CDR3 region has the DNA TGTGCCAGCCCTATGACAGGGGCCCCCGTGCAAGGCTACACCTTC. Translation gives CASPMTGAPVQGYTF.

This clonotype was detected only once. Compared with germline, one end of the junction differs, possibly owing to a read error. The chain uses TRBV20-1 and TRBJ2-2; D not resolved. Germline V gene sequence: CDR1 DFQATT, CDR2 SNEGSKA (reference sequence). CDR3 length equals 14 residues. The CDR3 is CRARDLGSTGELFF. DNA for the CDR3: TGCCGTGCTAGGGATCTGGGGTCCACCGGGGAGCTGTTTTTT.

The chain joins TRBV27 to TRBJ1-1; no reliable D call. Trimming left V 3 bases short and J 4 bases short, with 9 bases between. The CDR3 sequence is 13 residues long. Germline V CDR1 and CDR2: MNHEY, SMNVEV (reference sequence). The CDR3 sequence is CASSFGMITEAFF. CDR3 nucleotide sequence: TGTGCCAGCAGTTTCGGAATGATCACTGAAGCTTTCTTT.

V usage is TRBV25-1 and J usage is TRBJ2-7; the D gene is possibly TRBD2 (7 bases). V lost 4 bases and J lost 2, with 18 bases in between. This CDR3 is 16 amino acids long. Germline V gives CDR1 MGHDK, CDR2 SYGVNS. DNA of the CDR3: TGTGCCAGCAGTGGGGGGGGCAGGGGTGTTGCCTACGAGCAGTACTTC. As protein: CASSGGGRGVAYEQYF.

In DNA, the CDR3 is TGTGCCAGCAGTGAAGATCCAGGGCAGGGATCCGAGCAGTACTTC. It encodes CASSEDPGQGSEQYF. The chain links TRBV2 to TRBJ2-7; weak D call: TRBD1 (5 bases). The germline V and J ends were trimmed by 1 base and 6 bases, with 16 bases remaining between them. Germline V lookup: CDR1 SNHLY, CDR2 FYNNEI. This CDR3 is built from 15 residues.

V usage is TRBV19 and J usage is TRBJ2-5, with TRBD1 matching 7 bases. The germline V gene encodes CDR1 LNHDA and CDR2 SQIVND (reference sequence). V was clipped by 7 bases and J by 4 bases; unmatched bases: 9. The CDR3 loop spans 14 amino acids. Here the CDR3 reads CASTSTGRIETQYF. CDR3 nucleotide sequence: TGTGCCAGTACCTCGACAGGGCGCATAGAGACCCAGTACTTC.

This clonotype was found many times. Here the CDR3 DNA reads TGTGCCTGGAGCTTGATGGTAACCTACGAGCAGTACTTC. Translated: CAWSLMVTYEQYF. J is TRBJ2-7 and V is TRBV30; D remains unclear. V gave up 3 bases and J gave up 2 bases, with 11 bases separating them. The CDR3 has 13 residues. CDR1 GTSNPN and CDR2 SVGIG come from the germline V gene (reference sequence).

This clonotype was found many times. The chain links TRBV12-3 or TRBV12-4 to TRBJ1-2, with 7 nucleotides matching TRBD1. CDR3 length: 17 residues. Trimming took 2 bases from V and 5 from J; bases not matched to a gene: 14. The CDR3 region is CASSLSLRTGGAYGYTF. Here the CDR3 DNA reads TGTGCCAGCAGTTTATCCCTCCGGACAGGTGGGGCTTATGGCTACACCTTC.

This clonotype was detected a few times. The conserved phenylalanine or tryptophan normally closing the CDR3 is absent here, so this likely arose from a read error. This chain joins TRBV7-9 and TRBJ2-7; either TRBD1 or TRBD2 may fit D (5 bases each). CDR1 is SEHNR and CDR2 is FQNEAQ in the germline V gene (reference sequence). This CDR3 spans 12 amino acids. The V gene lost 7 bases and the J gene lost 0 bases, with 7 bases spanning the gap. In DNA, the CDR3 is TGTGCCAGCACGGGGACCTCCTACGAGCAGTACTCC. Translation gives CASTGTSYEQYS.

The chain uses TRBV19 and TRBJ2-4, with D possibly being TRBD1 (6 bases). This CDR3 has 13 residues. Germline CDR1 is LNHDA and CDR2 is SQIVND (reference sequence). With 6 bases removed from V and 6 bases from J, the gap between germline ends came to 12 bases. The CDR3 reads CASSPQGTNIQYF. CDR3 DNA: TGTGCCAGTAGCCCCCAGGGGACAAACATTCAGTACTTC.